These T cell receptor beta chains were read from a single sample in a study of identical twins. Via MiXCR, TCRdb re-called the 5' RACE reads, giving one row per CDR3 protein. This sample yields nearly 250,000 distinct CDR3 sequences, of which 5.5% to 7% are seen a single time; under 4% belongs to the top ten. The same data also went into a second study, on yellow fever vaccine responses in identical twins.

Sequencing was done on a sample of memory (CD45RO+) T cells sorted from blood. Receptors were obtained from a young woman in good health. Both conserved end residues are part of each CDR3. The order of the fields is V gene, J gene, CDR3 protein.

>TRBV5-4|TRBJ2-1
CASSLSLAGGLNEQFF
>TRBV6-2/TRBV6-3|TRBJ2-7
CASSPKLAGVEQYF
>TRBV10-2|TRBJ2-3
CATGRDSTQYF
>TRBV10-1|TRBJ2-3
CASSEETAPFTDTQYF
>TRBV6-1|TRBJ2-3
CASSAGTGGAWWPQYF
>TRBV20-1|TRBJ1-2
CSASQGGSYGYTF
>TRBV29-1|TRBJ2-2
CSVVLGSQNTGELFF
>TRBV11-3|TRBJ2-3
CASSFQTYTDTQYF
>TRBV12-3/TRBV12-4|TRBJ2-1
CASSGRGNVYNEQFF
>TRBV10-3|TRBJ2-2
CAIARDTGELFF
>TRBV20-1|TRBJ2-1
CSAASTGVAGASYNEQFF
>TRBV24-1|TRBJ2-6
CATSDGTGGPMSGANVLTF
>TRBV12-3/TRBV12-4|TRBJ2-3
CASSPWQGLTDTQYF
>TRBV10-3|TRBJ1-6
CAISDRTGENSPLHF
>TRBV20-1|TRBJ2-5
CSANTGIQETQYF
>TRBV6-1|TRBJ2-3
CASRALAGGRTDTQYF
>TRBV12-3/TRBV12-4|TRBJ1-1
CASSGRGVSRNTEAFF
>TRBV5-5|TRBJ1-5
CASSLGPGKQPQHF
>TRBV3-1|TRBJ1-3
CASSQNRGTKDTIYF
>TRBV12-3/TRBV12-4|TRBJ2-3
CASSPGQGPDNTQYF
>TRBV12-3/TRBV12-4|TRBJ2-3
CASSLKSGGTDTQYF
>TRBV9|TRBJ1-1
CASSATTGGTEAFF
>TRBV4-2|TRBJ2-1
CAMGPGLGGYNEQFF
>TRBV27|TRBJ2-1
CASSTGGNSYNEQFF
>TRBV12-3/TRBV12-4|TRBJ1-2
CASSLGQIWGYTF
>TRBV18|TRBJ2-1
CASSLTSGMNNEQFF
>TRBV18|TRBJ2-3
CASSPPGASSTLPQYF
>TRBV4-2|TRBJ1-2
CASSPEAGAYGYTF
>TRBV2|TRBJ2-1
CASSSSTSGFSYNEQFF
>TRBV20-1|TRBJ1-5
CSARGFGEPQHF
>TRBV24-1|TRBJ2-1
CATSGWTSGSSSYNEQFF
>TRBV18|TRBJ2-7
CASSLGQGGGYEQYF
>TRBV5-1|TRBJ1-1
CASSLRDTFTRGDTEAFF
>TRBV20-1|TRBJ1-1
CSVNRLNTEAFF
>TRBV28|TRBJ2-3
CASSLLGTRQGTQYF
>TRBV27|TRBJ2-1
CASSNPTSASYNEQFF
>TRBV7-8|TRBJ2-3
CASSPLAGGPTDTQYF
>TRBV12-3/TRBV12-4|TRBJ2-1
CASSLTAGGINEQFF
>TRBV9|TRBJ1-1
CASSVRVNTEAFF
>TRBV14|TRBJ2-6
CASSLLRGNGANVLTF
>TRBV20-1|TRBJ2-7
CSASSGTGGVYEQYF
>TRBV14|TRBJ2-7
CASSQGVVQYF
>TRBV7-2|TRBJ2-5
CASSPRGHNQETQYF
>TRBV20-1|TRBJ2-5
CSAQRGETQYF
>TRBV5-1|TRBJ2-3
CASRPGQGYTDTQYF
>TRBV10-3|TRBJ2-7
CAHAGTSNEQYF
>TRBV24-1|TRBJ1-5
CATSEWTVNQPQHF
>TRBV5-6|TRBJ1-4
CASSRTASTNEKLFF
>TRBV10-3|TRBJ2-2
CAISRARGDTGELFF
>TRBV12-3/TRBV12-4|TRBJ2-7
CASTGGLGGYEQYF
>TRBV28|TRBJ2-3
CASSPFGPRAGSTDTQYF
>TRBV12-3/TRBV12-4|TRBJ2-1
CASKATSGDYNEQFF